This entry lists 10 T cell receptor beta chains sequenced from one sample in a study of cytomegalovirus exposure and HLA in healthy donors. 13 Jbeta primers and 60 Vbeta primers were used for the PCR. The data were produced by immunoSEQ multiplex PCR, yet TCRdb's version contains in-frame clones alone and is incomplete. The sample records under 200,000 clones, 81% being singletons. Sequenced sample: PBMCs. Receptor source: a woman between 18 and 29 years old in good health and CMV-seropositive.

This sequence joins TRBV7-3 and TRBJ2-1, with D unresolved. Germline CDR1 is SGHTA and CDR2 is FQGTGA. V was pared by 5 bases and J by 8 bases, with 13 bases between. This CDR3 spans 13 amino acids. CDR3 in amino acids: CASSPSRRDEQFF. The CDR3 DNA reads as TGTGCCAGCAGCCCGTCACGGAGAGATGAGCAGTTCTTC.

This chain connects TRBV20-1 to TRBJ1-1, with D possibly being TRBD1 (5 bases). V lost 5 bases to trimming and J lost 4 bases, with 8 bases between them. This CDR3 region has 11 residues. Germline V gene lookup returns CDR1 DFQATT and CDR2 SNEGSKA (reference sequence). CDR3 protein: CSASGSTEAFF. The CDR3 DNA is TGCAGTGCTTCAGGGTCCACTGAAGCTTTCTTT.

The CDR3 reads CASSQEGAGYNEQFF. CDR3 coding DNA: TGCGCCAGCAGCCAGGAGGGGGCCGGCTACAATGAGCAGTTCTTC. J is TRBJ2-1 and V is TRBV4-1, with D possibly being TRBD1 (7 bases). The CDR3 is made up of 15 amino acids. Germline values: CDR1 MGHRA, CDR2 YSYEKL. V shed 3 bases and J shed 3 bases, with 12 bases lying between them.

V usage is TRBV9 and J usage is TRBJ1-2; 10 positions match TRBD1. V lost 3 bases and J lost 7; bases outside the gene matches: 6. The CDR3 has 14 residues. The germline V gene has CDR1 SGDLS and CDR2 YYNGEE. CDR3 nucleotide sequence: TGTGCCAGCAGCGCCGGACAGGGGGATTTTGGCTACACCTTC. Translating gives CASSAGQGDFGYTF.

The chain uses TRBV19 and TRBJ2-3; the match to TRBD1 covers 9 bases. Germline-derived CDR1 and CDR2 are LNHDA and SQIVND (reference sequence). The CDR3 sequence is 17 residues long. Trimming took 3 bases from V and 5 from J; bases not matched to a gene: 12. DNA for the CDR3: TGTGCCAGTAGTATTGCTAGGGGTGGACAGGGGATAGATACGCAGTATTTT. It is translated as CASSIARGGQGIDTQYF.

A note on this clone: The junction differs from germline at one of its ends, possibly a read error. V is TRBV7-7 and J is TRBJ2-5; weak D call: TRBD2 (7 bases). CDR1 and CDR2 (germline): SSHAT, FNYEAQ (reference sequence). This CDR3 spans 13 amino acids. This chain's CDR3 is CASSLGGEETQYF. The CDR3 bases are TGTGCTAGCAGCTTAGGGGGGGAAGAGACCCAGTACTTC.

This chain links TRBV6-5 with TRBJ2-1, with 14 bases that match TRBD2. Losses at the gene ends were 7 bases for V and 8 bases for J; bases not matched to a gene: 7. Germline lookup yields CDR1 MNHEY and CDR2 SVGAGI. The CDR3 runs to 15 residues. The chain's CDR3 is CASNTGTSGGHEQFF. The CDR3 bases are TGTGCCAGCAACACAGGGACTAGCGGGGGCCATGAGCAGTTCTTC.

This clone has just one count. This chain joins TRBV6-6 and TRBJ1-1, with D unresolved. This CDR3 spans 11 amino acids. The germline V and J ends were trimmed by 2 bases and 6 bases, with 4 bases remaining between them. CDR1 MNHNY and CDR2 SVGAGI come from the germline V gene (reference sequence). CDR3 amino acids: CASSYGPEAFF. The CDR3 DNA reads TGTGCCAGCAGTTACGGGCCTGAAGCTTTCTTT.

This chain connects TRBV27 to TRBJ1-2, with 9 bases matching TRBD1. This CDR3 spans 12 amino acids. Germline V gene sequence: CDR1 MNHEY, CDR2 SMNVEV (reference sequence). This CDR3 reads CPNPDRGDGYTF. The CDR3 DNA sequence: TGTCCCAATCCTGACAGGGGGGATGGCTACACCTTC.

This sequence joins TRBV9 and TRBJ2-7; 8 bases match TRBD2. The CDR3 totals 15 residues. Trimming removed 3 bases from V and 2 bases from J; junction bases left unmatched: 7. Germline V gene sequence: CDR1 SGDLS, CDR2 YYNGEE. CDR3 nucleotides: TGTGCCAGCAGCGCCTTAGCGGGGCTAACCTACGAGCAGTACTTC. It translates to CASSALAGLTYEQYF. The full variable domain, with the rest looked up from reference TRBV9 and TRBJ2-7, is DSGVTQTPKHLITATGQRVTLRCSPRSGDLSVYWYQQSLDQGLQFLIQYYNGEERAKGNILERFSAQQFPDLHSELNLSSLELGDSALYFCASSALAGLTYEQYFGPGTRLTVT.